This TCR beta chain was identified in a study of blood T cells in healthy people across ages. For the second PCR, which ran for roughly 7 to 11 cycles, a sample-barcoded 5' primer and a J-beta primer mix were used. Each cDNA molecule was tagged by a template-switch adaptor that had 12 random nucleotides. TCRdb itself ran the 5' RACE reads through MiXCR, one entry per CDR3 protein. The profile covers over 1,200,000 distinct CDR3 sequences, with approximately 59% appearing a single time and roughly 7% taken by the ten largest. Study-wide results and limits: Age brought a roughly linear fall in TCR beta diversity measured per million T cells.

This CDR3 is 16 amino acids long. V dropped 5 bases and J dropped 5; count of bases not matched to a gene: 13. Germline CDR1 reads SGHRS; CDR2 reads YFSETQ. In regard to this clonotype: The antigen is not known.

The chain has TRBV5-1 and TRBJ2-3; TRBD1 matches 8 bases. The sequence was obtained from a man aged 18 to 30 in good health. Source material: blood. CDR3 DNA: TGCGCCAGCAGTCCGGGACAGGACCTCCGAGGAGATACGCAGTATTTT. It translates to CASSPGQDLRGDTQYF.